These T cell receptor beta chains were read from a single sample in a study of PD-1 blockade in classical Hodgkin lymphoma. Using immunoSEQ multiplex PCR, the repertoire was profiled, and TCRdb retains in-frame clones only, with some absent. The repertoire holds roughly 100,000 clones, just over 90% seen once, with 2% in the top ten. The sample in question was peripheral blood mononuclear cells (PBMCs), obtained before the fourth cycle of nivolumab. The source is a human donor with classical Hodgkin lymphoma. Each CDR3 is given with its conserved first and last residue. D genes are given only for firm matches. Size is omitted from some rows. Given values are once, few, many or a class for expanded clones.

>TRBJ1-5|NA|TRBV10-2|few
TGCGCCAGCAGTGAGTCTAGGGGTCAGCCCCAGCATTTT
CASSESRGQPQHF
>TRBJ2-7|NA|TRBV5-1|NA
TGCGCCAGCCCACTATGCCCTTCCTACGAGCAGTACTTC
CASPLCPSYEQYF
>TRBJ2-7|NA|TRBV18|NA
TGTGCCAGCTCACCGACAGACTACGAGCAGTACTTC
CASSPTDYEQYF
>TRBJ1-5|TRBD1|TRBV5-5|NA
TGTGCCAGCAGCCTCACAGGGGGCCAGCCCCAGCATTTT
CASSLTGGQPQHF
>TRBJ2-7|NA|TRBV6-1|NA
TGTGCCAGCAGGTTCACTTTGACGAGCGAGCAGTACTTC
CASRFTLTSEQYF
>TRBJ1-2|NA|TRBV6-4|NA
TGTGCCAGCAGTGACTCGGGGGGCTACACCTTC
CASSDSGGYTF
>TRBJ1-2|NA|TRBV6-4|NA
TGTGCCAGCAGTGACAGCAAAGGAACAAACAATGGCTACACCTTC
CASSDSKGTNNGYTF
>TRBJ2-7|TRBD2|TRBV6-1|NA
TGTGCCAGCAGGGATGGACTAGCGGGAGGCTACGAGCAGTACTTC
CASRDGLAGGYEQYF
>TRBJ2-7|TRBD2|TRBV9|once
TGTGCCAGCAGCGTTAGCGGGAGTAACCACGAGCAGTACTTC
CASSVSGSNHEQYF
>TRBJ1-1|NA|TRBV18|NA
TGTGCCAGCTCACCTAAGGCACCGGGGGACACTGAAGCTTTCTTT
CASSPKAPGDTEAFF
>TRBJ2-7|NA|TRBV5-1|NA
TGCGCCAGCAGCTTGCCCCCTCTCCCCCTGGGAGTTCCCGAGCAGTACTTC
CASSLPPLPLGVPEQYF
>TRBJ1-1|TRBD1|TRBV27|NA
TGTGCCAGCAGTGCGAACAGGGGAGAGTGTTTCTTT
CASSANRGECFF
>TRBJ1-1|NA|TRBV13|NA
TGTGCCAGCAGCCGCACCCATGCTGAAGCTTTCTTT
CASSRTHAEAFF
>TRBJ2-4|NA|TRBV5-8|NA
TGTGCCAGCAGCTGGTGGACTAAGGCGGCCAAAAACATTCAGTACTTC
CASSWWTKAAKNIQYF
>TRBJ2-7|TRBD1|TRBV5-4|NA
TGTGCCAGCAGCTGGGACAGGATGGGGAGCTCCTACGAGCAGTACTTC
CASSWDRMGSSYEQYF
>TRBJ1-1|TRBD1|TRBV5-1|NA
TGCGCCAGCAGCTTTTTAACGGACAGGGCGACTGAAGCTTTCTTT
CASSFLTDRATEAFF
>TRBJ1-2|TRBD1|TRBV2|NA
TGTGCCAGCATGGGTCGACAGGGGGCGGACTCAGACTATGGCTACACCTTC
CASMGRQGADSDYGYTF
>TRBJ2-3|TRBD2|TRBV5-1|NA
TGCGCCAGCAGCTTGGCCTTAGCGGGAGGGCCCTCAACAGATACGCAGTATTTT
CASSLALAGGPSTDTQYF
>TRBJ1-2|NA|TRBV19|NA
TGTGCCAGTAGTACCAAGACACTTAACTATGGCTACACCTTC
CASSTKTLNYGYTF
>TRBJ2-7|NA|TRBV7-8|once
TGTGCCAGCAGCTTAGCGGGGGACCTCTACGAGCAGTACTTC
CASSLAGDLYEQYF
>TRBJ2-3|NA|TRBV29-1|NA
TGCAGCGTTGAAGAGTCCAGGGGTTGGTATTTT
CSVEESRGWYF
>TRBJ2-1|TRBD2|TRBV28|NA
TGTGCCAGCAGCACGATAGCGGGAGACAGCAATGAGCAGTTCTTC
CASSTIAGDSNEQFF
>TRBJ2-3|NA|TRBV2|NA
TGTGCCAGCAGTGAGGCAACCCCGTACACAGATACGCAGTATTTT
CASSEATPYTDTQYF
>TRBJ1-5|TRBD1|TRBV19|NA
TGTGCCAGTAGTATAGGGACAGGGGGCAATCAGCCCCAGCATTTT
CASSIGTGGNQPQHF
>TRBJ2-7|NA|TRBV27|NA
TGTGCCAGCAGTTCCGGACTGCTCTCCTACGAGCAGTACTTC
CASSSGLLSYEQYF
>TRBJ2-7|TRBD2|TRBV10-1|few
TGCGCCAGCAGCGGCGGGAGGGCCTACGAGCAGTACTTC
CASSGGRAYEQYF
>TRBJ1-4|NA|TRBV27|NA
TGTGCCAGCAGTTTCGGGCAGGGCTTTGGGGAAAAACTGTTTTTT
CASSFGQGFGEKLFF
>TRBJ2-5|NA|TRBV10-2|NA
TGCGCCAGCAGTACTAATCCCCAGTACTTC
CASSTNPQYF
>TRBJ2-1|NA|TRBV6-4|NA
TGTGCCAGCAGTGAATTCGGGAACGTAAACAATGAGCAGTTCTTC
CASSEFGNVNNEQFF
>TRBJ2-4|NA|TRBV5-6|NA
TGTGCCAGCAGCTTGAGGGGGATTCAGTACTTC
CASSLRGIQYF
>TRBJ1-2|TRBD1|TRBV29-1|NA
TGCAGCGCCGTGACAGGGGGCCATGGCTACACCTTC
CSAVTGGHGYTF
>TRBJ2-5|NA|TRBV2|NA
TGTGCCAGCAGTGGGGGGGGCGGAGCGGAGACCCAGTACTTC
CASSGGGGAETQYF
>TRBJ1-1|NA|TRBV21-1|NA
TGTGCCTTCCAGCTGTCAGGGGGGGATGAAGCTTTCTTT
CAFQLSGGDEAFF
>TRBJ2-5|NA|TRBV7-8|NA
TGTGCCAGCAGCTATAGATCCGGGGGCAATGGGGAGACCCAGTACTTC
CASSYRSGGNGETQYF
>TRBJ1-2|NA|TRBV4-2|NA
TGTGCCAGCAGCCAAGGTAGCGCAGGGGATAACTATGGCTACACCTTC
CASSQGSAGDNYGYTF